The sequence of this TCR beta chain was determined in a study of T cell repertoires in cytomegalovirus infection (dated by TCRdb to 2018 to 2020). In terms of the full investigation: Alongside well-studied HLA-B-restricted epitopes, the peptide stimulations were aimed at recently identified HLA-C-restricted CMV epitopes, whose presentation resists viral immunomodulation. Donor HLA type was relevant to the analysis, as public TCR beta signatures indicated carriage of CMV infection together with the matching HLA type. Study-level results and caveats: Cumulative frequency of public TCR beta family members discriminated carriers of CMV infection plus the relevant HLA type in this cohort and an independent roughly 340-donor cohort. The ex vivo response was dominated by HLA-C-restricted CMV-specific TCR beta clonotypes, which also provided the single most frequent clonotype in two of eight donors.

The treatment or condition label here, explained by the study, means: in vitro stimulation with specific CMV peptide epitopes to enrich CMV-specific T cells. This clonotype was seen only a few times. Its specific antigen is unknown. No per-base quality is available; no much larger clone lies one base away. The CDR3 goes from the cysteine to the phenylalanine over 13 residues. The only DNA kept is the CDR3, 39 bases in frame from the first base. V and J are trimmed by 6 bases and 7 bases, and the gene matches miss 6 bases of the junction. Sequenced using an Illumina HiSeq 1500. Clones were called with MiXCR by TCRdb after fastp trimmed the public reads at Q25, and only in-frame beta chains were retained. Each entry is one CDR3 protein sequence, shown with its most common DNA and genes. This sample gives fewer than 900,000 distinct CDR3 sequences in total; 25% to 35% of them show up just once. The biggest ten clones account for around 14% of the sample.

The chain links TRBV12-3 or TRBV12-4 with TRBJ2-4, with 7 bases in between that match TRBD2. This sequence was found in a human donor in good health (CMV status not recorded). Some clones in this sample may be carry-over from other donors' samples. The source was cultured CD8+ T cells from PBMCs, collected from culture after CMV antigen stimulation. The DNA is TGTGCCAGCAGCCCGGACGGGGGGAACATTCAGTACTTC. This gives the protein CASSPDGGNIQYF.